Each of the 27 T cell receptor beta chains below was sequenced from the same sample in a study of shared T cell receptors in the human thymus (dated by TCRdb to the early 2020s). The library came from the immunoSEQ multiplex PCR assay. As stored in TCRdb, this immuneACCESS dataset retains in-frame rearrangements with V and J assigned. A fraction of the clones does not appear; measured against another copy, unresolved V genes explain less than half of the discrepancy, and the remainder lacks a known reason. The sample table shows 450,000 to 650,000 clones, and around 78% are seen once. Together, the top ten hold 0.01% to 0.015% of the sample. The same specimen was also included in a second study, on human thymus T cells.

The sample comprised thymocytes. The receptors shown here come from a boy under three years old with a congenital heart defect. Donor details come from another sample of the same person, matched by shared clones.

The chain recombines TRBV11-2 with TRBJ2-5; 11 bases fit TRBD2. CDR3 size: 16 residues. Trimming cost V 5 bases and J 5 bases; bases outside gene matches: 10. Per germline, CDR1 SGHAT and CDR2 FQNNGV. The CDR3 DNA follows: TGTGCCAGCAGCCCCGAGACCTTAGCGGGAGGGGAGACCCAGTACTTC. Translation gives CASSPETLAGGETQYF.

The chain links TRBV19 to TRBJ2-7; TRBD2 agrees at 15 bases. Germline V lookup: CDR1 LNHDA, CDR2 SQIVND (reference sequence). The CDR3 length is 20 residues. Trimming removed 5 bases from V and 3 bases from J; junction bases left unmatched: 17. The CDR3, as DNA: TGTGCCAGTAGTCGCCCACCGGGACTAGCGGGAGGTAGGCGGAACTACGAGCAGTACTTC. Translated, it gives CASSRPPGLAGGRRNYEQYF.

This clone was counted a single time. The rearrangement uses TRBV5-6 and TRBJ1-1, with a possible D match to TRBD1 (6 bases). This CDR3 spans 15 amino acids. Deletions cut 2 bases from V and 2 bases from J, with 13 bases between. Germline assignment: CDR1 SGHDT and CDR2 YYEEEE. CDR3: CASSFNAGVNTEAFF. CDR3 bases: TGTGCCAGCAGCTTCAACGCAGGGGTAAACACTGAAGCTTTCTTT.

This clone has only a few counts. The chain recombines TRBV6-1 with TRBJ1-1; 9 nucleotides align to TRBD1. The V segment lost 1 base and the J segment 0 bases; nucleotides outside the gene matches: 15. In germline, CDR1 is MNHNS, CDR2 SASEGT. The CDR3 extends over 20 amino acids. CDR3 nucleotide sequence: TGTGCCAGCAGTGAAGGGGTAGGGGACAGGGTTATTACCATGAACACTGAAGCTTTCTTT. Translation: CASSEGVGDRVITMNTEAFF.

V usage is TRBV27 and J usage is TRBJ2-1; 7 positions match TRBD2. The CDR3 runs 14 residues. Per germline, CDR1 MNHEY and CDR2 SMNVEV (reference sequence). After removal of 6 bases from V and 8 bases from J, the junction contained 10 bases not matched to a gene. DNA for the CDR3: TGTGCCAGCAGGATGGGCGGGAGAGTCCATGAGCAGTTCTTC. Translation gives CASRMGGRVHEQFF.

The rearrangement uses TRBV30 and TRBJ2-7, with D possibly TRBD1 on 6 matching bases. The germline gives CDR1 GTSNPN, CDR2 SVGIG (reference sequence). V was cut by 0 bases and J by 0 bases, with 12 bases left in between. The CDR3 length is 15 residues. The chain's CDR3 is CAWSVRGPSSYEQYF. CDR3 DNA sequence: TGTGCCTGGAGTGTCAGGGGTCCTAGCTCCTACGAGCAGTACTTC.

V usage is TRBV4-2 and J usage is TRBJ2-5; TRBD2 aligns across 7 bases. The CDR3 spans 17 residues. The V segment lost 4 bases and the J segment 4 bases; nucleotides outside the gene matches: 15. In germline, CDR1 is LGHNA, CDR2 YNFKEQ. The CDR3 nucleotides are TGTGCCAGCAGCCGGACCCCTGGCGGGAGCGACCGAGAGACCCAGTACTTC. Amino acid sequence: CASSRTPGGSDRETQYF.

This clone turned up a few times. The CDR3 protein is CASSIRRALNTEAFF. CDR3 coding DNA: TGTGCCAGTAGTATTAGGAGGGCTCTGAACACTGAAGCTTTCTTT. The gene calls are TRBV19 and TRBJ1-1, with D hard to call. V shed 3 bases and J shed 0 bases, with 11 bases lying between them. Germline-derived CDR1 and CDR2 are LNHDA and SQIVND (reference sequence). The CDR3 totals 15 residues.

The rearrangement links TRBV7-6 to TRBJ2-2; the match to TRBD1 covers 10 bases. The CDR3 extends over 20 amino acids. Germline-derived CDR1 and CDR2 are SGHVS and FNYEAQ. J gave up 0 bases and V 4 bases, and 14 bases lay outside the gene matches. The CDR3 region has the DNA TGTGCCAGCAGCTACAACCTGCGGGGGACAGGGGCCCCGAACACCGGGGAGCTGTTTTTT. It yields the protein CASSYNLRGTGAPNTGELFF.

The chain couples TRBV11-2 to TRBJ1-2; D remains unclear. The length of the CDR3 is 16 residues. V gave up 5 bases and J gave up 3 bases, with 19 bases separating them. Germline CDR1 SGHAT, CDR2 FQNNGV. The CDR3 DNA reads as TGTGCCAGCAGCCCCGAGCCCGAGACATTCGACTATGGCTACACCTTC. It codes for CASSPEPETFDYGYTF.

V is TRBV9 and J is TRBJ2-2, with TRBD1 as a possible D gene (6 bases). The CDR3 covers 16 residues. Trimming took off 4 bases at V and 4 bases at J, with 17 bases between the two ends. CDR1 and CDR2 from the germline V gene are SGDLS and YYNGEE. CDR3 region: CASSTPHRVGTGELFF. The CDR3 nucleotides are TGTGCCAGCAGCACCCCACACAGGGTGGGCACCGGGGAGCTGTTTTTT.

The chain joins TRBV28 to TRBJ1-2, with 7 bases matching TRBD1. CDR1 is MDHEN, CDR2 SYDVKM, per germline. CDR3 length: 20 residues. Trimming took 3 bases from V and 6 from J; bases not matched to a gene: 25. The CDR3 sequence is CASSFQLRDEPLDRVNGYTF. The DNA for the CDR3 is TGTGCCAGCAGTTTCCAACTTAGGGACGAACCCCTCGACAGGGTTAATGGCTACACCTTC.

With respect to this clone: Other DNA sequences in the sample encode the same CDR3. The chain is built from TRBV4-2 and TRBJ2-1; 12 bases line up with TRBD2. V trimming: 3 bases; J trimming: 0 bases; junction bases outside the gene matches: 3. Germline CDR1 is LGHNA and CDR2 is YNFKEQ. The CDR3 sequence is 17 residues long. This CDR3 reads CASSQVGLAGSYNEQFF. The CDR3 nucleotides are TGTGCCAGCAGCCAGGTGGGACTAGCGGGCTCCTACAATGAGCAGTTCTTC.

The rearrangement uses TRBV30 and TRBJ2-7; 8 bases are a match to TRBD1. The trim removed 5 bases at V and 0 bases at J, leaving 6 bases unmatched. CDR1 is GTSNPN and CDR2 is SVGIG in the germline V gene (reference sequence). This CDR3 is 14 amino acids long. CDR3: CAWLGQASSYEQYF. For the CDR3, the DNA is TGTGCCTGGTTGGGACAGGCAAGCTCCTACGAGCAGTACTTC.

This clone was detected once. The chain has TRBV11-3 and TRBJ1-1; D not certain. This CDR3 comprises 15 residues. Germline values: CDR1 SGHNT, CDR2 YENEEA. Trimming shortened V by 4 bases and J by 1 base, and 13 bases separated the two germline ends. The CDR3 nucleotides read TGTGCCAGCAGCTCCAGGACGGACTCGAACACTGAAGCTTTCTTT. Translated, it gives CASSSRTDSNTEAFF.

The chain recombines TRBV4-3 with TRBJ2-7; no clear D gene. CDR1 LGHNA and CDR2 YSLEER come from the germline V gene. Trimming took off 0 bases at V and 1 base at J, with 7 bases between the two ends. The CDR3 loop spans 14 amino acids. The CDR3 bases are TGCGCCAGCAGCCAAGATAACCAGTCCTACGAGCAGTACTTC. The encoded protein is CASSQDNQSYEQYF.

The J gene is TRBJ1-2, the V gene TRBV11-3; D is unclear. V was pared by 6 bases and J by 5 bases, with 22 bases between. The CDR3 length is 16 residues. Germline V lookup: CDR1 SGHNT, CDR2 YENEEA. CDR3 amino acids: CASSKSGSGVWYGYTF. DNA for the CDR3: TGTGCCAGCAGTAAGAGCGGCTCGGGCGTCTGGTATGGCTACACCTTC. The variable domain in full, with the rest retrieved from reference TRBV11-3 and TRBJ1-2, is EAGVVQSPRYKIIEKKQPVAFWCNPISGHNTLYWYLQNLGQGPELLIRYENEEAVDDSQLPKDRFSAERLKGVDSTLKIQPAELGDSAVYLCASSKSGSGVWYGYTFGSGTRLTVV.

This clone was observed once. The V gene is TRBV7-9, the J gene TRBJ1-5; tentative D call: TRBD1 (5 bases). V was shortened by 3 bases and J by 5 bases, with 17 bases between the two germline ends. This CDR3 has 16 residues. Germline values: CDR1 SEHNR, CDR2 FQNEAQ (reference sequence). The CDR3 here is CASSLRGSFRDQPQHF. Here the CDR3 DNA reads TGTGCCAGCAGCTTGCGGGGGAGCTTTAGGGATCAGCCCCAGCATTTT.

This chain links TRBV29-1 with TRBJ1-4; 7 bases line up with TRBD1. The junction had 11 bases not matched to a gene; V was cut back by 6 bases and J by 4 bases. The length of the CDR3 is 15 residues. Germline-derived CDR1 and CDR2 are SQVTM and ANQGSEA. CDR3 coding DNA: TGCAGCGTGGGGGCTGTAGGGACAGTTAATGAAAAACTGTTTTTT. Its translation: CSVGAVGTVNEKLFF. The full variable domain, rest sourced from reference TRBV29-1 and TRBJ1-4, is SAVISQKPSRDICQRGTSLTIQCQVDSQVTMMFWYRQQPGQSLTLIATANQGSEATYESGFVIDKFPISRPNLTFSTLTVSNMSPEDSSIYLCSVGAVGTVNEKLFFGSGTQLSVL.

The V call is TRBV7-2, the J call TRBJ2-5, with TRBD2 identical over 13 bases. Looked up from germline, CDR1 is SGHTA and CDR2 is FQGNSA. This CDR3 comprises 18 residues. The trim removed 7 bases at V and 5 bases at J, leaving 16 bases unmatched. The DNA for the CDR3 is TGTGCCAGCATTCCACCGGGACTAGCGGGAAGTGGGGGGGAGACCCAGTACTTC. It is translated as CASIPPGLAGSGGETQYF.

The chain uses TRBV15 and TRBJ2-7; D not certain. V lost 3 bases to trimming and J lost 6 bases, with 12 bases between them. Looked up from germline, CDR1 is LNHNV and CDR2 is YYDKDF (reference sequence). CDR3 size: 13 residues. The CDR3 DNA follows: TGTGCCACCAGCAGCCCCCCCTCCGGCGAGCAGTACTTC. Translation: CATSSPPSGEQYF.

The genes are TRBV7-6 and TRBJ2-1, with D tentatively TRBD2 (5 bases). Between the trimmed V and J ends, which lost 5 bases and 0 bases, there was a span of 11 bases. This CDR3 is 15 amino acids long. The germline V gene has CDR1 SGHVS and CDR2 FNYEAQ. This CDR3 is CASSPRRSSYNEQFF. For the CDR3, the DNA is TGTGCCAGCAGCCCGCGGAGGAGCTCCTACAATGAGCAGTTCTTC.

The chain carries TRBV18 and TRBJ1-2, with D possibly being TRBD1 (5 bases). Trimming cost V 3 bases and J 4 bases, with 9 bases left between them. Looked up from germline, CDR1 is KGHSH and CDR2 is LQKENI. The CDR3 has 13 amino acids. The DNA for the CDR3 is TGTGCCAGCTCACCCGGGGGTAGCTATGGCTACACCTTC. Its translation: CASSPGGSYGYTF.

The chain uses TRBV6-5 and TRBJ2-7, with D perhaps matching TRBD2 (5 bases). The germline V gene has CDR1 MNHEY and CDR2 SVGAGI. Trimming pared 5 bases from V and 3 bases from J, leaving 11 bases between. The CDR3 runs 13 residues. The CDR3 region is CASSHASGYEQYF. The CDR3 DNA is TGTGCCAGCAGTCACGCGAGCGGCTACGAGCAGTACTTC.

This rearrangement joins TRBV6-6 to TRBJ2-1, with TRBD1 matching over 10 bases. The trim removed 1 base at V and 3 bases at J, leaving 0 bases unmatched. CDR1 and CDR2 from the germline V gene are MNHNY and SVGAGI (reference sequence). The CDR3 contains 15 residues. The CDR3 is CASSYWTGGYNEQFF. The CDR3 nucleotides read TGTGCCAGCAGTTACTGGACAGGGGGCTACAATGAGCAGTTCTTC.

The chain recombines TRBV28 with TRBJ2-2, with 11 bases matching TRBD2. Germline lookup yields CDR1 MDHEN and CDR2 SYDVKM. J lost 4 bases, V lost 4 bases, and 23 bases had no gene match. This CDR3 has 22 residues. The CDR3: CASSYSAAGGPLAGVSTGELFF. CDR3 bases: TGTGCCAGCAGTTACTCCGCGGCGGGGGGACCACTAGCGGGAGTGAGCACCGGGGAGCTGTTTTTT.

CDR3 nucleotide sequence: TGTGCCAGCAGAAAGGGGGGCTACACCTTC. It codes for CASRKGGYTF. This sequence joins TRBV7-3 and TRBJ1-2; the D gene is possibly TRBD1 (5 bases). Germline values: CDR1 SGHTA, CDR2 FQGTGA. V was cut by 6 bases and J by 8 bases, with 7 bases left in between. The CDR3 runs 10 residues.